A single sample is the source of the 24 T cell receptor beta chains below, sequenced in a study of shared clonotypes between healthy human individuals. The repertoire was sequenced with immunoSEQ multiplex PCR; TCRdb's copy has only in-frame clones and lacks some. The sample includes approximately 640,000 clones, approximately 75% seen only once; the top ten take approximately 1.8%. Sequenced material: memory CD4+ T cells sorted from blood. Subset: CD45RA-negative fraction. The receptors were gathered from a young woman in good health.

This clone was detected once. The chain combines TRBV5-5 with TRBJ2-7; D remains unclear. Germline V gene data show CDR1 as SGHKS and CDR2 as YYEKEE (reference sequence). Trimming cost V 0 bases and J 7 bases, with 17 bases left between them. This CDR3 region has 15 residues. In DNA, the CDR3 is TGTGCCAGCAGCTTGGTGGTTGGTGGCCTTGGGGAGCAGTACTTC. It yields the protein CASSLVVGGLGEQYF.

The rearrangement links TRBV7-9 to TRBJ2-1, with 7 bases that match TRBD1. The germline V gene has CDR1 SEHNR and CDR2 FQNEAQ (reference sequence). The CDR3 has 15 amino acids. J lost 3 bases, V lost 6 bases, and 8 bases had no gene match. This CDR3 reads CASRSDRTNYNEQFF. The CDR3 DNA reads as TGTGCCAGCAGGTCGGACAGGACGAACTACAATGAGCAGTTCTTC.

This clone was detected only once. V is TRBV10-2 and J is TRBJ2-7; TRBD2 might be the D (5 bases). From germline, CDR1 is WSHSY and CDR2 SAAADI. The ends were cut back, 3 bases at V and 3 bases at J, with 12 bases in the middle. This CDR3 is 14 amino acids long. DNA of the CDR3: TGCGCCAGCAGTGACGGGGATCCGGGCTACGAGCAGTACTTC. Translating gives CASSDGDPGYEQYF.

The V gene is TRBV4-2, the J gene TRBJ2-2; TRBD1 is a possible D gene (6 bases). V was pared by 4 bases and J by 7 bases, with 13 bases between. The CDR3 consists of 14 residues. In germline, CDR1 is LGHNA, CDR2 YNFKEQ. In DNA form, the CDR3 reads TGTGCCAGCAGCCGAGATAGGGGGAGCGGGGAGCTGTTTTTT. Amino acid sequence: CASSRDRGSGELFF.

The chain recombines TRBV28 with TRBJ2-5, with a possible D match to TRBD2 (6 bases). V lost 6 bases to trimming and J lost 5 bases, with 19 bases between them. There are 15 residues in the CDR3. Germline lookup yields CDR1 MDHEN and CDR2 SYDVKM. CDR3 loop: CASSLEGRAVETQYF. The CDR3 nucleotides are TGTGCCAGCAGCTTGGAGGGCCGGGCAGTGGAGACCCAGTACTTC.

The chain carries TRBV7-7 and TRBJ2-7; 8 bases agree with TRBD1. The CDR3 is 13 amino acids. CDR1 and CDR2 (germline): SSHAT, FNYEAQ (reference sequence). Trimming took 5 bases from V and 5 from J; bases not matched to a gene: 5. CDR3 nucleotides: TGTGCCAGCAGCCTAGGACAGGGAGACGAGCAGTACTTC. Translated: CASSLGQGDEQYF.

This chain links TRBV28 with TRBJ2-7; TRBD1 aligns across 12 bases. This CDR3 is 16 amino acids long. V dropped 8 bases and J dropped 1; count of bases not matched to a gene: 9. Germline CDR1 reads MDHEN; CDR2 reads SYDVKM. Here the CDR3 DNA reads TGTGCCAGCCGGAGGGACAGGGGGCCCCTATCCTACGAGCAGTACTTC. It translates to CASRRDRGPLSYEQYF.

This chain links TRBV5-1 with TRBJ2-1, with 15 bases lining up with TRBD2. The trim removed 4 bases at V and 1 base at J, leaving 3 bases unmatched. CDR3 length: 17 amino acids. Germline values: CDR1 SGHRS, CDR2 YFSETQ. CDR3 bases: TGCGCCAGCAGCCCGGGACTAGCGGGAGGATCCTACAATGAGCAGTTCTTC. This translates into CASSPGLAGGSYNEQFF.

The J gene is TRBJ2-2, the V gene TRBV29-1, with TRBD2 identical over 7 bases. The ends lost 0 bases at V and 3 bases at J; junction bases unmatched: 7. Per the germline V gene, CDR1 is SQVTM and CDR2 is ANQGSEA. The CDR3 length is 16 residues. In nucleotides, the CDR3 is TGCAGCGTTGAAGATCGGGCTAGCGGCCACACCGGGGAGCTGTTTTTT. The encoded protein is CSVEDRASGHTGELFF.

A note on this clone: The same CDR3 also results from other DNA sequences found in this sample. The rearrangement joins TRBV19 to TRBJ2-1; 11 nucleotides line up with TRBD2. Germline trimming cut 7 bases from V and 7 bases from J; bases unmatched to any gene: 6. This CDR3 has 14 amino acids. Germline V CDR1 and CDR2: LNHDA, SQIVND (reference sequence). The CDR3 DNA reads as TGTGCCAGTAAAACTAGCGGGAGATTTAATGAGCAGTTCTTC. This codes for CASKTSGRFNEQFF. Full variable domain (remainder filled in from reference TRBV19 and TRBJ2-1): DGGITQSPKYLFRKEGQNVTLSCEQNLNHDAMYWYRQDPGQGLRLIYYSQIVNDFQKGDIAEGYSVSREKKESFPLTVTSAQKNPTAFYLCASKTSGRFNEQFFGPGTRLTVL.

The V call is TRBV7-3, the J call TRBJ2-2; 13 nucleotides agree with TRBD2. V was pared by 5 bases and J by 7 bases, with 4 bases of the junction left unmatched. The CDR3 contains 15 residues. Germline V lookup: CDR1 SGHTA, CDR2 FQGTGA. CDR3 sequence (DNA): TGTGCCAGCAGCGGGACTAGCGGGGAGGTCGGGGAGCTGTTTTTT. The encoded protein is CASSGTSGEVGELFF.

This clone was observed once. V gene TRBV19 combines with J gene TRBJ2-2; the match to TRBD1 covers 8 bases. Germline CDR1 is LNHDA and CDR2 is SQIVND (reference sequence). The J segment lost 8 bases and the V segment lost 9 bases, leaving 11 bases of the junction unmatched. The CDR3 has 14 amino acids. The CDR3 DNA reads TGTGCCAGCTCGAAGGACAGGGTAGGAGGGGAGCTGTTTTTT. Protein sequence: CASSKDRVGGELFF.

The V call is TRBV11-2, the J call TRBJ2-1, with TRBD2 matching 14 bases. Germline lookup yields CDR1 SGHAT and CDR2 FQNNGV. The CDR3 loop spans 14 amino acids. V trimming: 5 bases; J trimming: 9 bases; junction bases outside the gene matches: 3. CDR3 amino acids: CASSRTSGRTEQFF. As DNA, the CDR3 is TGTGCCAGCAGCCGGACTAGCGGGAGGACTGAGCAGTTCTTC.

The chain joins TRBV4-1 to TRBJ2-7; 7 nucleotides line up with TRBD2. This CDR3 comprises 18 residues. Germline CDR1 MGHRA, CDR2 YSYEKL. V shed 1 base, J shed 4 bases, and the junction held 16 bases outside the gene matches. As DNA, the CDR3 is TGCGCCAGCAGCCAAGCCTTCGTTTCAGGCGGGAGTTCGTACGAGCAGTACTTC. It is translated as CASSQAFVSGGSSYEQYF.

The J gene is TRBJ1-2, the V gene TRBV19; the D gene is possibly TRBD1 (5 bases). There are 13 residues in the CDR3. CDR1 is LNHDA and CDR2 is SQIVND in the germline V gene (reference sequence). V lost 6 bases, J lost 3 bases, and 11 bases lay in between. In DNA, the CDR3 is TGTGCCAGTAGCGGGGGATTAGACTATGGCTACACCTTC. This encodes CASSGGLDYGYTF.

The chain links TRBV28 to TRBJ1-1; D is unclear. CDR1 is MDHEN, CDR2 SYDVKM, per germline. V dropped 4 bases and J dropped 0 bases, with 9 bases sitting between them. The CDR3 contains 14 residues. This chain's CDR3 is CASSSPPLNTEAFF. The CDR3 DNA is TGTGCCAGCAGTTCCCCACCACTGAACACTGAAGCTTTCTTT.

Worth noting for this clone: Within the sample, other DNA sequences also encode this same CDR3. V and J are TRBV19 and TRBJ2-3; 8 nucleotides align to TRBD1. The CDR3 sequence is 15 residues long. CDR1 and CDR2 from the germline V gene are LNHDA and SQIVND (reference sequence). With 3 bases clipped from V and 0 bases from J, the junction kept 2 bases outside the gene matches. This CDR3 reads CASSIGTGSTDTQYF. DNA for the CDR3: TGTGCCAGTAGTATCGGGACAGGTAGCACAGATACGCAGTATTTT.

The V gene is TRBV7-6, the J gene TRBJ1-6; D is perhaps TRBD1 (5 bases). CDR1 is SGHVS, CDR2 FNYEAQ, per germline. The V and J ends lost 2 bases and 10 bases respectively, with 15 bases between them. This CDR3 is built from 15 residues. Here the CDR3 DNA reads TGTGCCAGCAGCTTATCCCGACAGCCTGGATCACCCCTCCACTTT. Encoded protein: CASSLSRQPGSPLHF.

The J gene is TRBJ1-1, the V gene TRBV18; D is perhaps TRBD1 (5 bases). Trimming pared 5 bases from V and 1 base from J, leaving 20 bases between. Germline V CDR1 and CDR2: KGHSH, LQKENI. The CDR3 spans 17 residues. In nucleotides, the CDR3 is TGTGCCAGCTCAGGACAAGGGTTCGCCGGTACGAACACTGAAGCTTTCTTT. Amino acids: CASSGQGFAGTNTEAFF.

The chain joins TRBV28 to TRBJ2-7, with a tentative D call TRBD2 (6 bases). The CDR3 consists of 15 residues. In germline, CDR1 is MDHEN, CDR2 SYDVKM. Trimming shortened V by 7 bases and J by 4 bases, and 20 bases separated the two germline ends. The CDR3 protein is CASNVGGTASYEQYF. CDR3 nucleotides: TGTGCCAGCAATGTGGGGGGAACAGCTTCTTACGAGCAGTACTTC.

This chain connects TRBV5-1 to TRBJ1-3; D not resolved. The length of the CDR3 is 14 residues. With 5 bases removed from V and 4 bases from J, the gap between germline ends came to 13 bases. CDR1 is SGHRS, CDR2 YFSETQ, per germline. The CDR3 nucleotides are TGCGCCAGCAGTACGGACGGAGGAGGAAACACCATATATTTT. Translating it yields CASSTDGGGNTIYF.

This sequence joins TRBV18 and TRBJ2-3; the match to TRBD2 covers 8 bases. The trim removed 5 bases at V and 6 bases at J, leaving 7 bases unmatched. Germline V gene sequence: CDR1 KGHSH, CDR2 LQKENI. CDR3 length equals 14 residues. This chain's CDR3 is CASSDLAGLDTQYF. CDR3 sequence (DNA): TGTGCCAGCTCAGACCTAGCGGGTTTGGATACGCAGTATTTT. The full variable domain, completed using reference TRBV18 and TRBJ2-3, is NAGVMQNPRHLVRRRGQEARLRCSPMKGHSHVYWYRQLPEEGLKFMVYLQKENIIDESGMPKERFSAEFPKEGPSILRIQQVVRGDSAAYFCASSDLAGLDTQYFGPGTRLTVL.

The CDR3 bases are TGTGCCATCAGTGGACTAGGGACAACCTACGAGCAGTACTTC. This codes for CAISGLGTTYEQYF. The J gene is TRBJ2-7, the V gene TRBV10-3; D possibly matches TRBD1 or TRBD2 (6 bases each). The CDR3 runs to 14 residues. Per the germline V gene, CDR1 is ENHRY and CDR2 is SYGVKD. Trimming stripped 4 bases from V and 2 bases from J, with 12 bases between.

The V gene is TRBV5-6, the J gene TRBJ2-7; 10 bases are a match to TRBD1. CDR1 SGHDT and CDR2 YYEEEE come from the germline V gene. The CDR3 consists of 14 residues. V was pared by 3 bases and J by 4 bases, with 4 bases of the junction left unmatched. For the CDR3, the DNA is TGTGCCAGCAGCTCGACAGGGGGCAGATACGAGCAGTACTTC. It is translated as CASSSTGGRYEQYF.